Following are 20 T cell receptor beta chains from one sample sequenced in a study of blood T cell repertoires in COVID-19. TCRdb's table, derived via immunoSEQ multiplex PCR, lists solely in-frame clones and lacks some. The sample includes tens of thousands of clones, around nine tenths seen only once; the top ten take more than 15%. Sample: peripheral blood. These receptors were obtained from a man older than 75 with acute or convalescent COVID-19.

This sequence joins TRBV19 and TRBJ2-3, with 10 bases that match TRBD2. Unmatched junction bases numbered 4, after V lost 5 bases and J lost 2 bases. The CDR3 consists of 15 residues. The V gene's germline CDR1 is LNHDA and CDR2 SQIVND (reference sequence). CDR3 DNA sequence: TGTGCCAGTAGTTCCGGGACTAGCGCCACAGATACGCAGTATTTT. This codes for CASSSGTSATDTQYF.

V and J are TRBV15 and TRBJ2-2; 7 nucleotides line up with TRBD1. Germline CDR1 is LNHNV and CDR2 is YYDKDF (reference sequence). V was pared by 7 bases and J by 0 bases, with 2 bases of the junction left unmatched. CDR3 length: 14 amino acids. The CDR3 coding sequence is TGTGCCACCACCGGGACAGCGAACACCGGGGAGCTGTTTTTT. The encoded protein is CATTGTANTGELFF.

The V gene is TRBV5-4, the J gene TRBJ1-1; no clear D. The V gene's germline CDR1 is SGHNT and CDR2 YYREEE (reference sequence). This CDR3 spans 14 amino acids. Trimming cost V 0 bases and J 2 bases, with 8 bases left between them. CDR3 loop: CASSLDAGNTEAFF. The CDR3 nucleotides are TGTGCCAGCAGCTTGGACGCGGGAAACACTGAAGCTTTCTTT.

As concerns this clone: This sample includes further DNA sequences coding for the same CDR3. CDR3 in amino acids: CASSLVGGQGTDTQYF. DNA for the CDR3: TGCGCCAGCAGCTTGGTGGGGGGACAGGGCACAGATACGCAGTATTTT. The chain couples TRBV5-1 to TRBJ2-3; TRBD1 agrees at 8 bases. Germline CDR1 SGHRS, CDR2 YFSETQ. V dropped 0 bases and J dropped 1; count of bases not matched to a gene: 4. The CDR3 totals 16 residues. Complete variable domain (other parts from reference TRBV5-1 and TRBJ2-3): KAGVTQTPRYLIKTRGQQVTLSCSPISGHRSVSWYQQTPGQGLQFLFEYFSETQRNKGNFPGRFSGRQFSNSRSEMNVSTLELGDSALYLCASSLVGGQGTDTQYFGPGTRLTVL.

The chain uses TRBV10-3 and TRBJ1-2; D ambiguous. V was trimmed by 8 bases and J by 2 bases, leaving 9 bases between them. Germline lookup yields CDR1 ENHRY and CDR2 SYGVKD. This CDR3 is 12 amino acids long. The CDR3 reads CAIEDKNYGYTF. In nucleotides, the CDR3 is TGTGCCATCGAAGACAAAAACTATGGCTACACCTTC.

Here the CDR3 reads CASLGQGNTGELFF. CDR3 nucleotides: TGTGCCAGTTTGGGACAGGGGAACACCGGGGAGCTGTTTTTT. The genes are TRBV6-5 and TRBJ2-2; the match to TRBD1 covers 9 bases. Germline V gene lookup returns CDR1 MNHEY and CDR2 SVGAGI. The CDR3 runs 14 residues. Germline trimming cut 9 bases from V and 1 base from J; bases unmatched to any gene: 3.

The chain has TRBV10-3 and TRBJ2-5, with D maybe TRBD1 (7 bases). Germline assignment: CDR1 ENHRY and CDR2 SYGVKD. Trimming stripped 8 bases from V and 5 bases from J, with 18 bases between. The CDR3 is 14 residues long. CDR3 amino acids: CAIGGTEGPETQYF. In DNA form, the CDR3 reads TGTGCCATCGGGGGGACAGAAGGCCCTGAGACCCAGTACTTC.

This chain connects TRBV27 to TRBJ2-7, with 10 bases that match TRBD1. This CDR3 contains 14 residues. The V and J ends lost 2 bases and 8 bases, in that order; junction bases with no gene match: 6. Germline values: CDR1 MNHEY, CDR2 SMNVEV (reference sequence). The CDR3 sequence is CASSLPGQGSKQYF. CDR3 sequence (DNA): TGTGCCAGCAGTTTACCGGGACAGGGGTCCAAGCAGTACTTC.

The CDR3, as DNA: TGTGCCAGCAGCCTATATTCATCCAATGACAGGGATCAGCCCCAGCATTTT. Amino acids: CASSLYSSNDRDQPQHF. V usage is TRBV7-8 and J usage is TRBJ1-5, with TRBD1 matching over 7 bases. The CDR3 loop spans 17 amino acids. CDR1 is SGHVS and CDR2 is FQNEAQ in the germline V gene. V dropped 5 bases and J dropped 5; count of bases not matched to a gene: 15.

This sequence joins TRBV5-4 and TRBJ1-2; 12 bases match TRBD1. Germline V gene sequence: CDR1 SGHNT, CDR2 YYREEE (reference sequence). This CDR3 comprises 17 residues. Trimming took 3 bases from V and 4 from J; bases not matched to a gene: 10. This chain's CDR3 is CASSSPGDRGRSYGYTF. The CDR3 region has the DNA TGTGCCAGCAGCTCCCCAGGGGACAGGGGGCGAAGCTATGGCTACACCTTC.

This chain connects TRBV29-1 to TRBJ1-4, with 7 bases matching TRBD1. Germline V CDR1 and CDR2: SQVTM, ANQGSEA. The V segment lost 1 base and the J segment 5 bases; nucleotides outside the gene matches: 4. The CDR3 extends over 14 amino acids. CDR3 amino acids: CSVEANRGNEKLFF. In nucleotides, the CDR3 is TGCAGCGTTGAAGCGAACAGGGGAAATGAAAAACTGTTTTTT. Full variable domain (missing parts from reference TRBV29-1 and TRBJ1-4): SAVISQKPSRDICQRGTSLTIQCQVDSQVTMMFWYRQQPGQSLTLIATANQGSEATYESGFVIDKFPISRPNLTFSTLTVSNMSPEDSSIYLCSVEANRGNEKLFFGSGTQLSVL.

This clone was observed a single time. The chain carries TRBV27 and TRBJ2-1; 7 bases align to TRBD1. The CDR3 totals 14 residues. Per the germline V gene, CDR1 is MNHEY and CDR2 is SMNVEV (reference sequence). V lost 7 bases and J lost 10; bases outside the gene matches: 13. This chain's CDR3 is CASTSPALGGEQFF. Written as DNA, the CDR3 is TGTGCCAGCACTTCCCCGGCGCTAGGGGGCGAGCAGTTCTTC.

The J gene is TRBJ1-2, the V gene TRBV4-1; 12 bases match TRBD1. The CDR3 spans 14 residues. The trim removed 7 bases at V and 7 bases at J, leaving 7 bases unmatched. Germline CDR1 is MGHRA and CDR2 is YSYEKL. The CDR3 DNA follows: TGCGCCAGCACAGGGACAGGGGGCGCCTCTGGCTACACCTTC. Amino acid sequence: CASTGTGGASGYTF.

The chain carries TRBV6-5 and TRBJ1-2; 7 bases are shared with TRBD1. Germline CDR1 and CDR2: MNHEY and SVGAGI. The CDR3 covers 14 residues. V shed 6 bases and J 7 bases; nucleotides not matched to a gene: 11. The CDR3 protein is CASSSGQDLSGYTF. The CDR3 coding sequence is TGTGCCAGCAGCTCCGGACAGGACTTGTCTGGCTACACCTTC.

The gene calls are TRBV7-9 and TRBJ1-5; 7 bases line up with TRBD1. V shed 5 bases and J 7 bases; nucleotides not matched to a gene: 8. Germline loops: CDR1 SEHNR, CDR2 FQNEAQ (reference sequence). This CDR3 region has 14 residues. CDR3 nucleotide sequence: TGTGCCAGCAGCATGACAGGGAGAGGGCAGCCCCAGCATTTT. It encodes CASSMTGRGQPQHF.

V gene TRBV30 combines with J gene TRBJ2-1; TRBD2 matches at 9 bases. The CDR3 totals 12 residues. CDR1 and CDR2 (germline): GTSNPN, SVGIG (reference sequence). The CDR3: CRAGGAYNEQFF. In DNA, the CDR3 is TGTCGTGCGGGGGGGGCATACAATGAGCAGTTCTTC.

The rearrangement joins TRBV9 to TRBJ2-2; D possibly corresponds to TRBD2 (6 bases). The CDR3 sequence is 17 residues long. CDR1 is SGDLS and CDR2 is YYNGEE in the germline V gene. V was trimmed by 4 bases and J by 6 bases, leaving 22 bases between them. The CDR3 sequence is CASSPRGGDQVAGELFF. CDR3 in DNA: TGTGCCAGCAGCCCTAGGGGCGGGGACCAAGTGGCCGGGGAGCTGTTTTTT.

The chain employs TRBV9 and TRBJ2-3; 7 bases match TRBD1. The CDR3 contains 14 residues. Germline CDR1 is SGDLS and CDR2 is YYNGEE. With 3 bases clipped from V and 4 bases from J, the junction kept 5 bases outside the gene matches. CDR3 in DNA: TGTGCCAGCAGCGGACAGGGTATCGCAGATACGCAGTATTTT. Amino acids: CASSGQGIADTQYF.

This chain uses TRBV5-4 with TRBJ2-2, with 12 nucleotides matching TRBD1. Germline CDR1 is SGHNT and CDR2 is YYREEE (reference sequence). J lost 6 bases, V lost 1 base, and 4 bases had no gene match. The CDR3 loop spans 16 amino acids. CDR3 protein: CASSLPGQGAAGELFF. Written as DNA, the CDR3 is TGTGCCAGCAGCTTGCCGGGACAGGGGGCGGCCGGGGAGCTGTTTTTT.

The chain uses TRBV6-5 and TRBJ1-1; TRBD1 is a possible D gene (5 bases). From germline, CDR1 is MNHEY and CDR2 SVGAGI. The CDR3 has 12 residues. Trimming cost V 10 bases and J 1 base, with 10 bases left between them. The CDR3 coding sequence is TGTGCCACCGAGGACACGAACACTGAAGCTTTCTTT. This sequence encodes CATEDTNTEAFF.